The next 11 T cell receptor beta chains were all read from a single sample in a study of shared clonotypes between healthy human individuals (dated by TCRdb to about 2020). Library preparation was by the immunoSEQ multiplex PCR assay. TCRdb took over this immuneACCESS table, retaining in-frame rearrangements with V and J assigned. Such tables are incomplete; in checked studies, under half of the missing clones stem from an unresolved V gene, and the remainder is unexplained. This sample gives 2 million to 2.5 million clones in total; approximately 94% of them show up just once. In total, the top ten clones hold about 0.13% of the sample. What was sequenced was naive CD4+ T cells sorted from blood. Explained via the paper, the cell subset or site label denotes: CD45RA+ positively selected. The receptor set was obtained from a man aged 18 to 29 in good health.

This clone has a single count. Other DNA sequences from this sample encode an identical CDR3 as well. The J gene is TRBJ2-5, the V gene TRBV4-2; 9 nucleotides align to TRBD1. The CDR3 loop spans 15 amino acids. V was pared by 1 base and J by 0 bases, with 0 bases of the junction left unmatched. Germline assignment: CDR1 LGHNA and CDR2 YNFKEQ. In DNA, the CDR3 is TGTGCCAGCAGCCAAGGGGACAGGGACCAAGAGACCCAGTACTTC. Protein product: CASSQGDRDQETQYF.

Concerning this clone itself: Other DNA sequences of this sample code for an identical CDR3. The chain combines TRBV6-1 with TRBJ2-6; no definite D call. The CDR3 sequence is 15 residues long. The germline CDR1 and CDR2 sequences are MNHNS and SASEGT. Trimming stripped 4 bases from V and 0 bases from J, with 7 bases between. The CDR3 reads CASSAKFSGANVLTF. DNA for the CDR3: TGTGCCAGCAGTGCAAAGTTCTCTGGGGCCAACGTCCTGACTTTC.

This clone has only one observation. The chain recombines TRBV27 with TRBJ2-7, with TRBD1 matching over 10 bases. V dropped 6 bases and J dropped 5; count of bases not matched to a gene: 4. The CDR3 has 13 residues. Per the germline V gene, CDR1 is MNHEY and CDR2 is SMNVEV (reference sequence). This CDR3 is CASRGQGRNEQYF. The CDR3 DNA sequence: TGTGCCAGCAGGGGACAGGGGAGGAACGAGCAGTACTTC.

The rearrangement joins TRBV4-1 to TRBJ2-3, with TRBD2 as a possible D gene (5 bases). The CDR3 runs to 15 residues. Germline-derived CDR1 and CDR2 are MGHRA and YSYEKL. The V end was cut by 4 bases, the J end by 6 bases, with 17 bases between. CDR3 bases: TGCGCCAGCAGCCCGCTTGGACTGGCTCGGGATACGCAGTATTTT. Residues: CASSPLGLARDTQYF.

The chain links TRBV5-1 to TRBJ2-1, with 7 bases fitting TRBD2. J gave up 1 base and V 7 bases, and 5 bases lay outside the gene matches. From germline, CDR1 is SGHRS and CDR2 YFSETQ. This CDR3 is 14 amino acids long. This CDR3 reads CASGGTTSYNEQFF. The CDR3 region has the DNA TGCGCCAGCGGTGGGACTACTTCCTACAATGAGCAGTTCTTC.

V is TRBV6-6 and J is TRBJ2-7; 7 bases fit TRBD2. Trimming cost V 11 bases and J 2 bases; bases outside gene matches: 6. Germline V lookup: CDR1 MNHNY, CDR2 SVGAGI (reference sequence). This CDR3 spans 12 amino acids. The CDR3 protein is CAVWEGTYEQYF. The CDR3, as DNA: TGTGCCGTCTGGGAGGGAACCTACGAGCAGTACTTC.

This clone was seen a single time. This chain connects TRBV2 to TRBJ2-2; TRBD1 matches 7 bases. The germline V gene encodes CDR1 SNHLY and CDR2 FYNNEI. V shed 5 bases, J shed 5 bases, and the junction held 5 bases outside the gene matches. The length of the CDR3 is 14 residues. As DNA, the CDR3 is TGTGCCAGCAGTCCGAACAGGGGTACCGGGGAGCTGTTTTTT. Its translation: CASSPNRGTGELFF. The full variable domain, its missing parts supplied by reference TRBV2 and TRBJ2-2, is EPEVTQTPSHQVTQMGQEVILRCVPISNHLYFYWYRQILGQKVEFLVSFYNNEISEKSEIFDDQFSVERPDGSNFTLKIRSTKLEDSAMYFCASSPNRGTGELFFGEGSRLTVL.

This rearrangement joins TRBV7-2 to TRBJ1-2; the match to TRBD1 covers 9 bases. CDR3 length: 15 residues. Germline CDR1 and CDR2: SGHTA and FQGNSA. Unmatched junction bases numbered 8, after V lost 1 base and J lost 8 bases. The CDR3 region has the DNA TGTGCCAGCAGCTTAGACTCACAGGGGGCAGGGGGCTACACCTTC. Translated, it gives CASSLDSQGAGGYTF.

The genes are TRBV7-9 and TRBJ2-7; no definite D call. CDR1 is SEHNR and CDR2 is FQNEAQ in the germline V gene (reference sequence). V shed 6 bases and J shed 2 bases, with 8 bases lying between them. The CDR3 spans 12 residues. The DNA for the CDR3 is TGTGCCAGCAGGGGCAGCACCTACGAGCAGTACTTC. Protein: CASRGSTYEQYF.

The sample holds one count of this clone. The chain's CDR3 is CASSSLTDTQYF. CDR3 nucleotides: TGTGCCAGCAGTTCTTTAACAGATACGCAGTATTTT. This sequence joins TRBV6-5 and TRBJ2-3; D is unresolved. The CDR3 loop spans 12 amino acids. Deletions cut 4 bases from V and 3 bases from J, with 5 bases between. Per germline, CDR1 MNHEY and CDR2 SVGAGI.

This CDR3 reads CASSRSPSGSTGELFF. The CDR3 nucleotides are TGTGCCAGCAGCCGTAGCCCTAGCGGGAGCACCGGGGAGCTGTTTTTT. The chain recombines TRBV27 with TRBJ2-2, with TRBD2 matching over 10 bases. After removal of 6 bases from V and 4 bases from J, the junction contained 8 bases not matched to a gene. The CDR3 is made up of 16 amino acids. In germline, CDR1 is MNHEY, CDR2 SMNVEV (reference sequence).